These 25 T cell receptor beta chains were all obtained from the same sample, sequenced in a study of blood T cells in healthy people across ages. Using a J-beta primer mix together with a sample-barcoded 5' primer, a second PCR was run for about 6 to 12 cycles. Each CDR3 protein is one row after TCRdb ran MiXCR on the 5' RACE reads. The sample yields roughly 1,300,000 distinct CDR3 sequences, roughly 64% seen once. Sequencing used blood. These receptors came from a man aged 18 to 30 in good health.

A few counts support this clonotype. The rearrangement uses TRBV7-2 and TRBJ2-1; tentative D call: TRBD2 (6 bases). Trimming stripped 4 bases from V and 6 bases from J, with 16 bases between. The germline V gene encodes CDR1 SGHTA and CDR2 FQGNSA. The CDR3 is 15 amino acids. The CDR3 reads CASSYLALRFNEQFF. CDR3 bases: TGTGCCAGCAGCTACCTAGCGTTAAGGTTCAATGAGCAGTTCTTC. Complete variable domain (other parts from reference TRBV7-2 and TRBJ2-1): GAGVSQSPSNKVTEKGKDVELRCDPISGHTALYWYRQSLGQGLEFLIYFQGNSAPDKSGLPSDRFSAERTGGSVSTLTIQRTQQEDSAVYLCASSYLALRFNEQFFGPGTRLTVL.

The chain combines TRBV14 with TRBJ2-1, with no clear D. Germline V lookup: CDR1 SGHDN, CDR2 FVKESK. Trimming cost V 0 bases and J 10 bases, with 13 bases left between them. This CDR3 comprises 14 residues. Here the CDR3 DNA reads TGTGCCAGCAGCCAAGAGGGGTCGATCTACGAGCAGTTCTTC. As protein: CASSQEGSIYEQFF.

This clonotype was seen a few times. V is TRBV5-6 and J is TRBJ2-1; D may be TRBD1 (6 bases). V was pared by 4 bases and J by 15 bases, with 17 bases between. Germline CDR1 is SGHDT and CDR2 is YYEEEE. This CDR3 has 12 residues. This chain's CDR3 is CASSRRQVLGFF. Written as DNA, the CDR3 is TGTGCCAGCAGCCGGAGACAGGTTCTCGGGTTCTTC.

This clonotype showed up just a few times. The rearrangement links TRBV4-1 to TRBJ2-1; no reliable D call. The CDR3 has 13 amino acids. The V gene's germline CDR1 is MGHRA and CDR2 YSYEKL. V was clipped by 4 bases and J by 6 bases, with 10 bases between them. This CDR3 is CASSPQGSNEQFF. Written as DNA, the CDR3 is TGCGCCAGCAGCCCCCAAGGAAGCAATGAGCAGTTCTTC.

This sequence joins TRBV6-5 and TRBJ1-2; D is ambiguous. The V end was cut by 5 bases, the J end by 3 bases, with 19 bases between. The germline V gene encodes CDR1 MNHEY and CDR2 SVGAGI. There are 16 residues in the CDR3. CDR3 amino acids: CASSQQSDPKYYGYTF. CDR3 in DNA: TGTGCCAGCAGTCAGCAGTCAGACCCCAAGTACTATGGCTACACCTTC.

The V and J genes are TRBV20-1 and TRBJ2-5; 8 bases match TRBD1. The J call could be wrong; TRBJ2-7 is a better fit for the DNA end. Germline-derived CDR1 and CDR2 are DFQATT and SNEGSKA (reference sequence). The CDR3 has 16 amino acids. CDR3 nucleotide sequence: TGCAGTGCTGACTCATTGGGGCAGGGGGCATCCTACGAGCAGTACTTC. This gives the protein CSADSLGQGASYEQYF.

J is TRBJ2-2 and V is TRBV10-3, with TRBD1 matching over 10 bases. The germline V gene has CDR1 ENHRY and CDR2 SYGVKD. CDR3 length: 14 amino acids. The V gene end was trimmed by 7 bases and the J gene end by 5 bases; junction bases not matched to a gene: 4. CDR3 DNA: TGTGCCATCAAGGGGACAGGGGCGACCGGGGAGCTGTTTTTT. Translated: CAIKGTGATGELFF.

The chain carries TRBV7-9 and TRBJ2-5, with 9 nucleotides matching TRBD2. The germline V gene has CDR1 SEHNR and CDR2 FQNEAQ (reference sequence). The V segment lost 5 bases and the J segment 4 bases; nucleotides outside the gene matches: 11. CDR3 size: 16 residues. The CDR3 nucleotides are TGTGCCAGCAGCCCCTACCTAGCGGGGAATGCAGAGACCCAGTACTTC. This encodes CASSPYLAGNAETQYF.

CDR3 loop: CASSYRTPPNYGYTF. CDR3 sequence (DNA): TGTGCCAGCAGTTACAGGACACCTCCTAACTATGGCTACACCTTC. The rearrangement joins TRBV6-2 or TRBV6-3 to TRBJ1-2; tentatively, D is TRBD1 (5 bases). The CDR3 length is 15 residues. The V end lost 2 bases, the J end lost 0 bases, and 10 bases lay between the germline ends. Per germline, CDR1 MNHEY and CDR2 SVGEGT.

The chain carries TRBV6-5 and TRBJ2-1; TRBD1 agrees at 10 bases. Germline V gives CDR1 MNHEY, CDR2 SVGAGI. V shed 2 bases and J 6 bases; nucleotides not matched to a gene: 4. The CDR3 extends over 15 amino acids. Here the CDR3 reads CASSYRDRGFNEQFF. The CDR3 DNA reads TGTGCCAGCAGTTACCGGGACAGGGGCTTCAATGAGCAGTTCTTC.

The chain joins TRBV5-1 to TRBJ2-7; 12 positions match TRBD2. CDR3 size: 15 residues. The germline gives CDR1 SGHRS, CDR2 YFSETQ. The V segment lost 6 bases and the J segment 0 bases; nucleotides outside the gene matches: 4. CDR3 sequence (DNA): TGCGCCAGCATGGAGACTAGCGGGAGCTCCTACGAGCAGTACTTC. This translates into CASMETSGSSYEQYF.

This chain uses TRBV7-2 with TRBJ2-1, with TRBD2 as a possible D gene (6 bases). The CDR3 length is 15 residues. Germline-derived CDR1 and CDR2 are SGHTA and FQGNSA. The V end lost 0 bases, the J end lost 5 bases, and 11 bases lay between the germline ends. CDR3: CASSLATSSHNEQFF. In nucleotides, the CDR3 is TGTGCCAGCAGCTTAGCGACTAGTAGTCACAATGAGCAGTTCTTC.

This clonotype was seen many times. The rearrangement links TRBV29-1 to TRBJ2-6; no clear D. V was cut by 5 bases and J by 0 bases, with 5 bases left in between. The CDR3 runs 13 residues. Per the germline V gene, CDR1 is SQVTM and CDR2 is ANQGSEA. CDR3 DNA sequence: TGCAGCGTTCCCGTCTCTGGGGCCAACGTCCTGACTTTC. It translates to CSVPVSGANVLTF.

DNA of the CDR3: TGTGCCAGCAGCTTAGCGCATGCTTATAAATCCTACAATGAGCAGTTCTTC. This encodes CASSLAHAYKSYNEQFF. The V call is TRBV7-8, the J call TRBJ2-1; D is undetermined. V lost 0 bases and J 1 base, leaving 13 bases between the germline ends. From germline, CDR1 is SGHVS and CDR2 FQNEAQ. The CDR3 runs to 17 residues.

The CDR3: CSARAYRNNEQFF. CDR3 bases: TGCAGTGCTAGAGCTTACCGGAACAATGAGCAGTTCTTC. The chain recombines TRBV20-1 with TRBJ2-1; D gene ambiguous. Germline-derived CDR1 and CDR2 are DFQATT and SNEGSKA (reference sequence). The CDR3 contains 13 residues. The V gene lost 1 base and the J gene lost 5 bases, with 9 bases spanning the gap.

This sequence joins TRBV7-2 and TRBJ1-1; 8 positions match TRBD1. Per germline, CDR1 SGHTA and CDR2 FQGNSA. The CDR3 has 18 amino acids. Losses at the gene ends were 2 bases for V and 4 bases for J; bases not matched to a gene: 15. The CDR3 protein is CASSLKTQGAGSLTEAFF. DNA of the CDR3: TGTGCCAGCAGCTTAAAAACCCAGGGGGCGGGATCACTCACTGAAGCTTTCTTT.

The chain carries TRBV7-9 and TRBJ2-7; TRBD1 might be the D (7 bases). With 4 bases removed from V and 5 bases from J, the gap between germline ends came to 12 bases. The CDR3 runs 13 residues. Per germline, CDR1 SEHNR and CDR2 FQNEAQ (reference sequence). In DNA form, the CDR3 reads TGTGCCAGCAGCTCATCAGGGGGGAACGAGCAGTACTTC. Translated, it gives CASSSSGGNEQYF.

The chain employs TRBV12-3 or TRBV12-4 and TRBJ2-3, with 12 bases aligning to TRBD2. The CDR3 has 17 residues. J gave up 2 bases and V 3 bases, and 6 bases lay outside the gene matches. The CDR3 DNA sequence: TGTGCCAGCAGTTTTGGGGGGACTAGCGGGTTCACAGATACGCAGTATTTT. Its protein is CASSFGGTSGFTDTQYF.

The genes are TRBV12-3 or TRBV12-4 and TRBJ2-1; TRBD2 matches at 9 bases. The trim removed 3 bases at V and 7 bases at J, leaving 7 bases unmatched. The CDR3 spans 15 residues. CDR3 loop: CASSFWASGTNEQFF. The CDR3, as DNA: TGTGCCAGCAGTTTTTGGGCTAGCGGGACTAATGAGCAGTTCTTC.

The chain recombines TRBV5-1 with TRBJ2-3, with 13 bases fitting TRBD2. The CDR3 covers 15 residues. Germline V CDR1 and CDR2: SGHRS, YFSETQ. V gave up 5 bases and J gave up 6 bases; unmatched junction bases: 6. The CDR3 DNA sequence: TGCGCCAGCAGTGATCGACTAGCGGGAGGTGATACGCAGTATTTT. Protein sequence: CASSDRLAGGDTQYF.

A few counts support this clonotype. This sequence joins TRBV6-5 and TRBJ2-5, with D possibly TRBD2 on 5 matching bases. The CDR3 length is 14 residues. The V end was cut by 4 bases, the J end by 5 bases, with 14 bases between. CDR1 MNHEY and CDR2 SVGAGI come from the germline V gene. The CDR3 region is CASSLSGSYETQYF. The CDR3 coding sequence is TGTGCCAGCAGTTTAAGTGGGAGTTATGAGACCCAGTACTTC.

The chain joins TRBV29-1 to TRBJ2-7; D gene ambiguous. Germline loops: CDR1 SQVTM, CDR2 ANQGSEA. The CDR3 loop spans 15 amino acids. V was cut by 0 bases and J by 2 bases, with 14 bases left in between. The CDR3 spells CSVEELGGRAYEQYF. CDR3 DNA: TGCAGCGTTGAAGAGTTGGGTGGCAGAGCCTACGAGCAGTACTTC.

In this sample, this clonotype turned up a few times. This chain connects TRBV29-1 to TRBJ1-5, with D possibly matching TRBD1 (6 bases). Trimming left V 3 bases short and J 4 bases short, with 10 bases between. The CDR3 runs 13 residues. Germline V CDR1 and CDR2: SQVTM, ANQGSEA. The DNA of the CDR3 is TGCAGCGTTGAGTTAGGGGGAAATCAGCCCCAGCATTTT. Translating it yields CSVELGGNQPQHF.

The chain uses TRBV28 and TRBJ2-4; 11 bases line up with TRBD1. TRBJ2-7 matches the DNA end more closely, so the J call is doubtful. The CDR3 sequence is 14 residues long. Germline CDR1 MDHEN, CDR2 SYDVKM. The CDR3 loop is CASGGTGGSYEQYF. The CDR3 nucleotides are TGTGCCAGCGGGGGGACAGGGGGTTCCTACGAGCAGTACTTC.

This clonotype occurred a few times. This rearrangement joins TRBV29-1 to TRBJ2-3; D ambiguous. Per the germline V gene, CDR1 is SQVTM and CDR2 is ANQGSEA. This CDR3 has 13 amino acids. Trimming shortened V by 1 base and J by 4 bases, and 9 bases separated the two germline ends. CDR3 nucleotides: TGCAGCGTTGAAGGCCTAGAGGCAGATACGCAGTATTTT. As protein: CSVEGLEADTQYF.